This T cell receptor beta chain was recorded in a study of shared clonotypes between healthy human individuals. Study results and limitations: In having few donors, the study represented limited genetic and exposure-history diversity.

Data came from immunoSEQ multiplex PCR; TCRdb stores just in-frame clones and leaves some out. The repertoire holds about 460,000 clones, approximately 80% seen once, with around 13% in the top ten. Germline values: CDR1 SGDLS, CDR2 YYNGEE. This CDR3 contains 15 residues. After removal of 4 bases from V and 6 bases from J, the junction contained 9 bases not matched to a gene. The sample holds one count of this clone. Its cognate antigen is unknown. Sample: PBMCs. This sequence joins TRBV9 and TRBJ2-1, with TRBD2 identical over 8 bases. The TCR originated in a middle-aged woman in good health. Some clones in this sample may be carry-over from other donors' samples. The CDR3 region is CASSLRGGQANEQFF. The CDR3 DNA sequence: TGTGCCAGCAGCCTCCGGGGGGGCCAGGCCAATGAGCAGTTCTTC.